One and the same sample provided the 32 T cell receptor beta chains below, sequenced in a study of MAIT cells during Salmonella Paratyphi A infection. TCRdb itself ran the 5' RACE reads through MiXCR, one entry per CDR3 protein. The table has about 710 distinct CDR3 sequences, approximately 18% seen once; the top ten hold less than 45%. No antigen has been identified for these receptors. Stated time point: after infection, following antibiotic treatment. MAIT cells were sorted by flow cytometry as Valpha7.2+ CD161+ T cells. The study, taken as a whole, reports: Oligoclonal MAIT cells preferred TRBV20 and TRBV6, with usage seemingly unaffected by infection.

The sequencing here drew on MAIT cells from blood, taken at the last sampling point of the challenge study. The receptors stem from a person between 18 and 69 years old who was deliberately infected with Salmonella Paratyphi A in a paratyphoid fever challenge study.

A few counts support this clonotype. CDR3 sequence reads: CSARVLGRDTGELFF. CDR3 DNA: TGCAGTGCTAGAGTTCTCGGGAGGGACACCGGGGAGCTGTTTTTT. The genes are TRBV20-1 and TRBJ2-2, with 8 bases that match TRBD2. CDR1 DFQATT and CDR2 SNEGSKA come from the germline V gene (reference sequence). This CDR3 is built from 15 residues. Trimming removed 1 base from V and 3 bases from J; junction bases left unmatched: 4.

This clonotype occurred a few times. The chain is built from TRBV7-9 and TRBJ2-3; D gene uncertain. The germline V gene encodes CDR1 SEHNR and CDR2 FQNEAQ (reference sequence). This CDR3 spans 15 amino acids. V was cut by 4 bases and J by 5 bases, with 16 bases left in between. The CDR3 here is CASSSRWLTGDTQYF. CDR3 DNA sequence: TGTGCCAGCAGCTCTCGATGGTTGACTGGAGATACGCAGTATTTT. Looking up the rest from reference TRBV7-9 and TRBJ2-3 gives the full variable domain: DTGVSQNPRHKITKRGQNVTFRCDPISEHNRLYWYRQTLGQGPEFLTYFQNEAQLEKSRLLSDRFSAERPKGSFSTLEIQRTEQGDSAMYLCASSSRWLTGDTQYFGPGTRLTVL.

Sample share makes this clonotype large. The chain uses TRBV20-1 and TRBJ2-1; D may be TRBD1 or TRBD2 (5 bases each). Germline CDR1 reads DFQATT; CDR2 reads SNEGSKA (reference sequence). The V and J ends lost 1 base and 5 bases respectively, with 12 bases between them. This CDR3 is 14 amino acids long. Here the CDR3 reads CSARGGGDHNEQFF. CDR3 sequence (DNA): TGCAGTGCTAGAGGTGGGGGAGACCACAATGAGCAGTTCTTC.

The DNA of the CDR3 is TGTGCCACCAGTGATTTGAACATCGAGACCGGGGAGCTGTTTTTT. It yields the protein CATSDLNIETGELFF. This chain uses TRBV24-1 with TRBJ2-2, with D unresolved. This CDR3 has 15 residues. Trimming shortened V by 0 bases and J by 5 bases, and 9 bases separated the two germline ends. From germline, CDR1 is KGHDR and CDR2 SFDVKD.

By proportion, this clonotype is large (0.1 to 1%). The chain uses TRBV6-4 and TRBJ2-3; 16 nucleotides agree with TRBD2. CDR1 and CDR2 from the germline V gene are MRHNA and SNTAGT. V was pared by 3 bases and J by 4 bases, with 1 base of the junction left unmatched. The CDR3 spans 16 residues. This CDR3 is CASSDGTSGGADTQYF. The CDR3 DNA is TGTGCCAGCAGTGATGGGACTAGCGGGGGGGCAGATACGCAGTATTTT.

In its sample, this clonotype ranks as large. The chain is built from TRBV6-4 and TRBJ2-3, with TRBD2 identical over 13 bases. V shed 0 bases, J shed 4 bases, and the junction held 1 base outside the gene matches. This CDR3 is 16 amino acids long. Germline loops: CDR1 MRHNA, CDR2 SNTAGT. CDR3 in amino acids: CASSDSTSGGSDTQYF. In DNA form, the CDR3 reads TGTGCCAGCAGTGACTCGACTAGCGGGGGGTCAGATACGCAGTATTTT.

The V and J genes are TRBV20-1 and TRBJ2-2, with 7 bases fitting TRBD2. Trimming removed 6 bases from V and 6 bases from J; junction bases left unmatched: 13. Per germline, CDR1 DFQATT and CDR2 SNEGSKA (reference sequence). The CDR3 is 15 amino acids. The CDR3 DNA reads TGCAGTGCCACCCTTGCGGGGGTGGACGCCGGGGAGCTGTTTTTT. Amino acid sequence: CSATLAGVDAGELFF.

In its sample, this clonotype was seen a few times. The gene calls are TRBV20-1 and TRBJ1-1; 8 bases match TRBD1. V shed 5 bases, J shed 3 bases, and the junction held 2 bases outside the gene matches. The CDR3 length is 12 residues. Germline CDR1 and CDR2: DFQATT and SNEGSKA (reference sequence). CDR3 region: CSAGQGHTEAFF. The CDR3 region has the DNA TGCAGTGCTGGACAGGGCCACACTGAAGCTTTCTTT.

This clonotype was counted only a few times. The rearrangement links TRBV6-2 or TRBV6-3 to TRBJ2-3; D is possibly TRBD1 (5 bases). Trimming left V 6 bases short and J 2 bases short, with 15 bases between. The CDR3 has 15 residues. Germline assignment: CDR1 MNHEY and CDR2 SVGEGT. The CDR3 DNA follows: TGTGCCAGCAGCATTTCGGCCGGACACACAGATACGCAGTATTTT. Its protein product is CASSISAGHTDTQYF.

This clonotype is classed as medium-sized. The V gene is TRBV6-2 or TRBV6-3, the J gene TRBJ2-5; D unresolved. V lost 0 bases, J lost 1 base, and 9 bases lay in between. Per germline, CDR1 MNHEY and CDR2 SVGEGT. CDR3 length: 15 amino acids. CDR3 amino acids: CASSYSTGTQETQYF. The CDR3 DNA reads as TGTGCCAGCAGTTACTCGACTGGAACCCAAGAGACCCAGTACTTC.

This clonotype came up many times. V gene TRBV20-1 combines with J gene TRBJ2-1, with 10 bases matching TRBD2. Unmatched junction bases numbered 4, after V lost 3 bases and J lost 2 bases. The CDR3 covers 15 residues. CDR1 and CDR2 (germline): DFQATT, SNEGSKA (reference sequence). The CDR3 DNA sequence: TGCAGTGCTAGGGGACTAGCGTCCGCCTACAATGAGCAGTTCTTC. Its translation is CSARGLASAYNEQFF.

This clonotype occurred a few times. The V call is TRBV20-1, the J call TRBJ1-1; 9 positions match TRBD1. Germline V lookup: CDR1 DFQATT, CDR2 SNEGSKA (reference sequence). Trimming cost V 3 bases and J 4 bases; bases outside gene matches: 3. CDR3 length: 13 residues. The CDR3 sequence is CSARGQGITEAFF. DNA for the CDR3: TGCAGTGCTAGGGGACAGGGTATCACTGAAGCTTTCTTT.

This clonotype was seen ten or more times. V gene TRBV6-1 combines with J gene TRBJ2-3, with 8 bases identical to TRBD2. There are 15 residues in the CDR3. Trimming removed 1 base from V and 0 bases from J; junction bases left unmatched: 0. The germline CDR1 and CDR2 sequences are MNHNS and SASEGT. Here the CDR3 DNA reads TGTGCCAGCAGTGAAGAGCGGGGGAGCACAGATACGCAGTATTTT. Its protein is CASSEERGSTDTQYF.

The rearrangement links TRBV7-6 to TRBJ1-4; 8 positions match TRBD1. This CDR3 comprises 14 residues. The V gene's germline CDR1 is SGHVS and CDR2 FNYEAQ. The V segment lost 5 bases and the J segment 7 bases; nucleotides outside the gene matches: 6. Here the CDR3 DNA reads TGTGCCAGCAGCGTCGACAGGGGAGTTGAAAAACTGTTTTTT. It codes for CASSVDRGVEKLFF.

This clonotype qualifies as medium-sized. V is TRBV6-4 and J is TRBJ2-1; D might be TRBD1 (6 bases). The CDR3 covers 16 residues. The germline V gene encodes CDR1 MRHNA and CDR2 SNTAGT. Trimming stripped 3 bases from V and 9 bases from J, with 21 bases between. CDR3 in DNA: TGTGCCAGCAGTGAACAGGGCCTGGACTCGGTGGGTGAGCAGTTCTTC. This translates into CASSEQGLDSVGEQFF.

The rearrangement uses TRBV20-1 and TRBJ2-5; TRBD2 agrees at 11 bases. The germline V gene encodes CDR1 DFQATT and CDR2 SNEGSKA (reference sequence). The CDR3 has 15 residues. Losses at the gene ends were 2 bases for V and 5 bases for J; bases not matched to a gene: 7. The CDR3 loop is CSARPLAGARETQYF. The CDR3 coding sequence is TGCAGTGCTAGACCACTAGCGGGGGCCAGGGAGACCCAGTACTTC.

This clonotype counts as medium-sized. The rearrangement joins TRBV20-1 to TRBJ2-1; 11 bases agree with TRBD2. Germline V gene lookup returns CDR1 DFQATT and CDR2 SNEGSKA (reference sequence). The length of the CDR3 is 15 residues. The trim removed 5 bases at V and 3 bases at J, leaving 6 bases unmatched. CDR3 residues: CSADDSGGDYNEQFF. In nucleotides, the CDR3 is TGCAGTGCTGACGATAGCGGGGGGGACTACAATGAGCAGTTCTTC.

The sample holds a few counts of this clonotype. V usage is TRBV3-1 and J usage is TRBJ2-6; 10 positions match TRBD2. J gave up 1 base and V 0 bases, and 0 bases lay outside the gene matches. Germline lookup yields CDR1 LGHDT and CDR2 YNNKEL (reference sequence). The CDR3 has 17 amino acids. CDR3: CASSQETSGSGANVLTF. The CDR3, as DNA: TGTGCCAGCAGCCAAGAGACTAGCGGGTCTGGGGCCAACGTCCTGACTTTC. Variable domain in full (rest from reference TRBV3-1 and TRBJ2-6): DTAVSQTPKYLVTQMGNDKSIKCEQNLGHDTMYWYKQDSKKFLKIMFSYNNKELIINETVPNRFSPKSPDKAHLNLHINSLELGDSAVYFCASSQETSGSGANVLTFGAGSRLTVL.

The chain has TRBV6-4 and TRBJ2-3, with D perhaps matching TRBD1 or TRBD2 (6 bases each). Trimming shortened V by 0 bases and J by 4 bases, and 14 bases separated the two germline ends. This CDR3 spans 16 amino acids. CDR1 and CDR2 (germline): MRHNA, SNTAGT. CDR3 sequence reads: CASSDSEGGDADTQYF. The CDR3 nucleotides are TGTGCCAGCAGTGACTCCGAGGGGGGCGACGCAGATACGCAGTATTTT.

By frequency in the sample, this clonotype is large. The CDR3 is CASSGTSGADTQYF. In DNA form, the CDR3 reads TGTGCCAGCAGTGGGACTAGCGGGGCAGATACGCAGTATTTT. The V gene is TRBV6-4, the J gene TRBJ2-3; 12 bases match TRBD2. After removal of 4 bases from V and 4 bases from J, the junction contained 0 bases not matched to a gene. The germline V gene has CDR1 MRHNA and CDR2 SNTAGT. This CDR3 spans 14 amino acids.

This clonotype was recorded at least ten times. The gene calls are TRBV3-1 and TRBJ2-6; no reliable D call. V gave up 3 bases and J gave up 0 bases, with 9 bases separating them. There are 16 residues in the CDR3. In germline, CDR1 is LGHDT, CDR2 YNNKEL (reference sequence). The CDR3 nucleotides are TGTGCCAGCAGCCAGGAACAAGACTCTGGGGCCAACGTCCTGACTTTC. This sequence encodes CASSQEQDSGANVLTF.

This chain uses TRBV3-1 with TRBJ2-6; D not certain. In germline, CDR1 is LGHDT, CDR2 YNNKEL (reference sequence). The CDR3 is 17 residues long. Deletions cut 0 bases from V and 0 bases from J, with 9 bases between. CDR3 amino acids: CASSQEGSSSGANVLTF. CDR3 coding DNA: TGTGCCAGCAGCCAAGAAGGGTCTAGCTCTGGGGCCAACGTCCTGACTTTC.

In its sample, this clonotype is large. This chain joins TRBV20-1 and TRBJ2-7; no reliable D call. CDR1 DFQATT and CDR2 SNEGSKA come from the germline V gene (reference sequence). The CDR3 totals 13 residues. Between the trimmed V and J ends, which lost 2 bases and 2 bases, there was a span of 10 bases. The CDR3 sequence is CSARKPEPYEQYF. The CDR3 DNA sequence: TGCAGTGCTAGAAAGCCCGAACCCTACGAGCAGTACTTC.

The chain is built from TRBV6-4 and TRBJ2-2; 8 bases line up with TRBD2. Trimming took 5 bases from V and 3 from J; bases not matched to a gene: 2. This CDR3 spans 14 amino acids. Germline-derived CDR1 and CDR2 are MRHNA and SNTAGT. The DNA of the CDR3 is TGTGCCAGCAGTAGCGGGGGCGACACCGGGGAGCTGTTTTTT. It is translated as CASSSGGDTGELFF.

The chain joins TRBV6-4 to TRBJ1-5; D unresolved. This CDR3 has 13 amino acids. V was pared by 6 bases and J by 3 bases, with 9 bases between. The germline V gene has CDR1 MRHNA and CDR2 SNTAGT. Here the CDR3 reads CASSEGANQPQHF. The CDR3 nucleotides are TGTGCCAGCAGCGAGGGAGCCAATCAGCCCCAGCATTTT.

By sample share, this clonotype is medium-sized. The chain uses TRBV6-4 and TRBJ2-1; 9 nucleotides match TRBD1. With V trimmed by 0 bases and J by 3 bases, 0 bases remained unmatched. The CDR3 extends over 15 amino acids. In germline, CDR1 is MRHNA, CDR2 SNTAGT. CDR3 residues: CASSDSTGGYNEQFF. The DNA for the CDR3 is TGTGCCAGCAGTGACTCGACAGGGGGCTACAATGAGCAGTTCTTC.

This clonotype is classed as large (0.1 to 1%). The chain uses TRBV6-4 and TRBJ1-6; D is unresolved. The CDR3 extends over 13 amino acids. The germline V gene has CDR1 MRHNA and CDR2 SNTAGT. Trimming stripped 2 bases from V and 10 bases from J, with 9 bases between. CDR3 DNA sequence: TGTGCCAGCAGTGACAGGGAGGGCTCACCCCTCCACTTT. Translating gives CASSDREGSPLHF.

In this sample, this clonotype turned up many times. The chain uses TRBV20-1 and TRBJ2-2, with TRBD2 matching 11 bases. CDR3 length equals 15 residues. Germline V CDR1 and CDR2: DFQATT, SNEGSKA (reference sequence). Trimming took 0 bases from V and 3 from J; bases not matched to a gene: 0. This chain's CDR3 is CSARDSGRDTGELFF. For the CDR3, the DNA is TGCAGTGCTAGAGATAGCGGGAGGGACACCGGGGAGCTGTTTTTT.

The sample holds many counts of this clonotype. The chain has TRBV20-1 and TRBJ2-7; D might be TRBD2 (6 bases). The germline V and J ends were trimmed by 6 bases and 3 bases, with 15 bases remaining between them. The CDR3 has 13 amino acids. Germline V gene data show CDR1 as DFQATT and CDR2 as SNEGSKA (reference sequence). The CDR3 protein is CSARGGIDYEQYF. Here the CDR3 DNA reads TGCAGTGCCCGTGGGGGGATAGACTACGAGCAGTACTTC.

This clonotype has a handful of counts. V and J are TRBV6-5 and TRBJ2-2; tentative D call: TRBD2 (6 bases). CDR1 is MNHEY and CDR2 is SVGAGI in the germline V gene. Trimming pared 7 bases from V and 5 bases from J, leaving 14 bases between. The CDR3 runs to 14 residues. The CDR3 reads CASTRGGETGELFF. The DNA for the CDR3 is TGTGCCAGCACCCGAGGAGGGGAAACCGGGGAGCTGTTTTTT.

This clonotype is judged medium-sized. The rearrangement uses TRBV20-1 and TRBJ1-1; the match to TRBD1 covers 11 bases. Looked up from germline, CDR1 is DFQATT and CDR2 is SNEGSKA (reference sequence). J was trimmed by 3 bases and V by 3 bases; bases with no gene match: 0. This CDR3 contains 13 residues. The CDR3 DNA reads TGCAGTGCTAGGGGACAGGGGGACACTGAAGCTTTCTTT. Its translation is CSARGQGDTEAFF.

By share, this clonotype ranks as medium-sized. The J gene is TRBJ1-4, the V gene TRBV6-1; tentatively, D is TRBD1 (5 bases). Germline lookup yields CDR1 MNHNS and CDR2 SASEGT. Trimming cost V 0 bases and J 2 bases, with 7 bases left between them. This CDR3 region has 15 residues. The CDR3 sequence is CASSEARGTNEKLFF. CDR3 in DNA: TGTGCCAGCAGTGAAGCGCGGGGGACTAATGAAAAACTGTTTTTT.